This TCR beta chain was sequenced during a study of control samples from healthy donors and cancer patients. V shed 5 bases and J shed 2 bases, with 9 bases lying between them. Germline values: CDR1 SGHTA, CDR2 FQGNSA. The CDR3 is made up of 13 amino acids. Sequencing used immunoSEQ multiplex PCR; TCRdb keeps in-frame clones, though not all of them. The sample contains approximately 79,000 clones, about 91% of which appear only once. The chain links TRBV7-2 to TRBJ2-5; D remains unclear. The receptor comes from a man aged 50 to 59 in good health. Sequenced: blood. CDR3 protein: CASSGRTQETQYF. DNA for the CDR3: TGTGCCAGCAGCGGAAGGACGCAAGAGACCCAGTACTTC.